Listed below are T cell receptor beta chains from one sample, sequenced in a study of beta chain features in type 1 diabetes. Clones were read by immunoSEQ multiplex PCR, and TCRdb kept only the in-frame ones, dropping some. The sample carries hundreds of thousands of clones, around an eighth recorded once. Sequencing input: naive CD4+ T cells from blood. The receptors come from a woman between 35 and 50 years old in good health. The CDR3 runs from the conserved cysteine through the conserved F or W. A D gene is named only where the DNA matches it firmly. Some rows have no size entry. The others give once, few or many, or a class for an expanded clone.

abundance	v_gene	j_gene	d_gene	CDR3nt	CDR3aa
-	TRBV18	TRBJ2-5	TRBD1	TGTGCCAGCTCACCACCGTCACAGGGGGTCCAAGAGACCCAGTACTTC	CASSPPSQGVQETQYF
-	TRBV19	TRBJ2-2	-	TGTGCCAGTAGTGAACGGGGTGTCGGGGAGCTGTTTTTT	CASSERGVGELFF
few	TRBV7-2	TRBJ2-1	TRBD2	TGTGCCAGCAGCCCCATCCGCCGCGGGGGGAGCTCCTACAATGAGCAGTTCTTC	CASSPIRRGGSSYNEQFF
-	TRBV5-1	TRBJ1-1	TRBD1	TGCGCCAGCACGAAGGGGGCGGACACTGAAGCTTTCTTT	CASTKGADTEAFF
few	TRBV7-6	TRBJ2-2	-	TGTGCCAGCAGCCTCGGGAGCAGCACCGGGGAGCTGTTTTTT	CASSLGSSTGELFF
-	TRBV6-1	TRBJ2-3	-	TGTGCCAGCAGTGAAGGAAGCGCAGGGTTCACAGATACGCAGTATTTT	CASSEGSAGFTDTQYF
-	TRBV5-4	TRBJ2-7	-	TGTGCCAGCAGGCCTACAGGGAGCTCCTACGAGCAGTACTTC	CASRPTGSSYEQYF
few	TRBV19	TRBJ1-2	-	TGTGCCACCTCATACGTCACAGGGAAGGCTTATGGCTACACCTTC	CATSYVTGKAYGYTF
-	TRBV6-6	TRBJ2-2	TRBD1	TGTGCCAGCAGGGACGTAGAGGGGGCAGTGGCCGGGGAGCTGTTTTTT	CASRDVEGAVAGELFF
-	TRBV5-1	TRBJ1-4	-	TGCGCCAGCAGCTTGACAGCCGCTAATGAAAAACTGTTTTTT	CASSLTAANEKLFF
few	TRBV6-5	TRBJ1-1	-	TGTGCCAGCAAACAGGGAGTCGTAGCTTTCTTT	CASKQGVVAFF
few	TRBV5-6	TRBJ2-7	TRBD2	TGTGCCAGCAGCTTGAGTCACCTAGCGGGGGGATTAAGCTCCTACGAGCAGTACTTC	CASSLSHLAGGLSSYEQYF
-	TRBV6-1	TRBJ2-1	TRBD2	TGTGCCACCACTACTAGCGGGGGTGTGGATTGGCAGTTCTTC	CATTTSGGVDWQFF
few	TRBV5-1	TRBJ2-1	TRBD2	TGCGCCAGCAGCTTGCCTGGCGGGGGGATCAATGAGCAGTTCTTC	CASSLPGGGINEQFF
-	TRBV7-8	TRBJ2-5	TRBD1	TGTGCCAGCAGCCGTACGGGACAGAATAATCAAGAGACCCAGTACTTC	CASSRTGQNNQETQYF
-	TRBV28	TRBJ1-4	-	TGTGCCACGTCCGGCCGGGGAGTCATTAATGAAAAACTGTTTTTT	CATSGRGVINEKLFF
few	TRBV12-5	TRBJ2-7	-	TGTGCTAGTGGTTTGGGCCCGGGTCCCTACGAGCAGTACTTC	CASGLGPGPYEQYF
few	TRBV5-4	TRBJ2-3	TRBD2	TGTGCCAGCAGCTTGAGGCTAGCGGGGGTTTCAGATACGCAGTATTTT	CASSLRLAGVSDTQYF
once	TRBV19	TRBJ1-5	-	TGTGCCAGTAGTAGAAGCAGGGGTCTTAGCAATCAGCCCCAGCATTTT	CASSRSRGLSNQPQHF
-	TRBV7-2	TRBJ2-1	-	TGTGCCAGCAGCTTAGCCACTAGCTCCTACAATGAGCAGTTCTTC	CASSLATSSYNEQFF